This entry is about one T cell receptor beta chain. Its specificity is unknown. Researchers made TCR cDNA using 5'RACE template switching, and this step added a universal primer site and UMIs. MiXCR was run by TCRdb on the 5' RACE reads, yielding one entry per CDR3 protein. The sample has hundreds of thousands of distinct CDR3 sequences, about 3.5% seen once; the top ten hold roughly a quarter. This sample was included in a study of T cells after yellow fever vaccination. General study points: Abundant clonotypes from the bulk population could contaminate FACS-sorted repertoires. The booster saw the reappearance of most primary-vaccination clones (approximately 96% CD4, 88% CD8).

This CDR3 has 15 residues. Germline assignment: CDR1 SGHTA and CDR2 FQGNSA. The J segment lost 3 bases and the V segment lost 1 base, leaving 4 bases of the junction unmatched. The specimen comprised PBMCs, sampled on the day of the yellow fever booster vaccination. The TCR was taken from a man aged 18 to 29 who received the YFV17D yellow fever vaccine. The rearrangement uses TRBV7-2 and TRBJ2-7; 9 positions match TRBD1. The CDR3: CASSLGTGAIYEQYV. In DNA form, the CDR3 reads TGTGCCAGCAGCTTAGGGACAGGGGCGATCTACGAGCAGTACGTC.